The following is a T cell receptor beta chain sequence with its context. The antigen remains undetermined. The data stem from a study of T cells after yellow fever vaccination. Study-wide results and limits: Bulk-population clonotypes that are abundant could appear as contaminants in FACS-sorted repertoires.

TCRdb reprocessed the 5' RACE reads with MiXCR, giving one entry per CDR3 protein. This table holds about 160,000 distinct CDR3 sequences, around 8.5% found once. The CDR3 is made up of 12 amino acids. J lost 5 bases, V lost 7 bases, and 3 bases had no gene match. The chain uses TRBV12-3 or TRBV12-4 and TRBJ2-3, with TRBD1 matching 7 bases. This receptor was obtained from a man aged 18 to 30 who received the YFV17D yellow fever vaccine. The specimen comprised CD8+ T cells sorted from PBMCs, sampled 45 days after the yellow fever booster vaccination. CDR3 nucleotides: TGTGCCAGCAACCGACAGGGAGATACGCAGTATTTT. This codes for CASNRQGDTQYF.